This T cell receptor beta chain comes out of a study of response to subunit inactivated influenza vaccine. This clonotype was recorded many times. The antigen remains unidentified. Each CDR3 protein is one row after TCRdb ran MiXCR on the RT-PCR reads. The table shows under 550,000 distinct CDR3 sequences, with 7.6% occurring only once. Findings and limits, study-wide: Authors suggested that a seasonal influenza vaccination recruits few new T cells each time.

Source: PBMCs from blood, taken approximately 25 months after vaccination. The source is a man aged 50 to 69 who received an inactivated influenza vaccine.

The CDR3 DNA is TGTGCCAGCAGCTCCTACACAGATACGCAGTATTTT. It translates to CASSSYTDTQYF. J is TRBJ2-3 and V is TRBV7-2; the D is unclear. Germline V gene data show CDR1 as SGHTA and CDR2 as FQGNSA. This CDR3 has 12 residues. The ends were cut back, 4 bases at V and 2 bases at J, with 4 bases in the middle. Full variable domain (rest looked up from reference TRBV7-2 and TRBJ2-3): GAGVSQSPSNKVTEKGKDVELRCDPISGHTALYWYRQSLGQGLEFLIYFQGNSAPDKSGLPSDRFSAERTGGSVSTLTIQRTQQEDSAVYLCASSSYTDTQYFGPGTRLTVL.